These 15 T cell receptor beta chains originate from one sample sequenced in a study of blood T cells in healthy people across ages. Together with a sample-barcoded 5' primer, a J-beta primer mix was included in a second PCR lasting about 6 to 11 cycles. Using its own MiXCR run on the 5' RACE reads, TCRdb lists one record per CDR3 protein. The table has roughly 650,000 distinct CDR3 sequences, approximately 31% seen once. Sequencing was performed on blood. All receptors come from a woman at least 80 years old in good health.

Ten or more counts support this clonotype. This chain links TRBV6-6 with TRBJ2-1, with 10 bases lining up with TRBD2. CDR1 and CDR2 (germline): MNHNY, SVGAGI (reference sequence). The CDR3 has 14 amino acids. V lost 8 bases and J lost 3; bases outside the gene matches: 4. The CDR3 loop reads CASLAGGDYNEQFF. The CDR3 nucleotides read TGTGCCAGCTTAGCGGGGGGAGACTACAATGAGCAGTTCTTC.

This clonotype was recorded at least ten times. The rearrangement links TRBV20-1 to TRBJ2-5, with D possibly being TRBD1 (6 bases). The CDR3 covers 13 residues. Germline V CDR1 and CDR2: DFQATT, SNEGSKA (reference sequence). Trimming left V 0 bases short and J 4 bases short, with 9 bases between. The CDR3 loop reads CSARDQGLETQYF. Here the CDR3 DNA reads TGCAGTGCTAGAGATCAGGGGCTAGAGACCCAGTACTTC.

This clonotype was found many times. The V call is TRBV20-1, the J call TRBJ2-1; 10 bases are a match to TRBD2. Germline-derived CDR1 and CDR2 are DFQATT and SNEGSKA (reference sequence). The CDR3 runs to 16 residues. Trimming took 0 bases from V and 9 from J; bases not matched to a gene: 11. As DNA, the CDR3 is TGCAGTGCTAGAGATCCAGGTAGCGGGGGGCGAGGTGAGCAGTTCTTC. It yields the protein CSARDPGSGGRGEQFF.

The CDR3 is CASSSGAEENTEAFF. The CDR3 nucleotides read TGCGCCAGCAGCTCGGGCGCTGAGGAGAACACTGAAGCTTTCTTT. The gene calls are TRBV4-3 and TRBJ1-1, with D unresolved. Germline lookup yields CDR1 LGHNA and CDR2 YSLEER. The CDR3 covers 15 residues. V lost 5 bases and J 1 base, leaving 14 bases between the germline ends.

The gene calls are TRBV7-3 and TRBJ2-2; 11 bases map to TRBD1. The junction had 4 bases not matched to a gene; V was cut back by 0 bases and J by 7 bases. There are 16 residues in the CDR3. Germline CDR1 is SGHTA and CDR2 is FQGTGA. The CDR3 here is CASSLTGTGGHGELFF. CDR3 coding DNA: TGTGCCAGCAGCTTAACGGGGACAGGGGGACACGGGGAGCTGTTTTTT.

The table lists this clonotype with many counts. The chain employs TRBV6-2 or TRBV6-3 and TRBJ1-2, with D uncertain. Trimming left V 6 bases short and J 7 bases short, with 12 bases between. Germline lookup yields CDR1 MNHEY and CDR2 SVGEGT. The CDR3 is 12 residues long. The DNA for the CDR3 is TGTGCCAGCAGAACCGGTCAAAGTGGCTACACCTTC. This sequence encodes CASRTGQSGYTF.

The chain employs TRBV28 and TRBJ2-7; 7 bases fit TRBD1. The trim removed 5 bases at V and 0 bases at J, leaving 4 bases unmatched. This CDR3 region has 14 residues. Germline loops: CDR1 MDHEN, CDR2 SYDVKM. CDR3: CASSPHRGSYEQYF. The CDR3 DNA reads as TGTGCCAGCAGTCCGCACAGGGGCTCCTACGAGCAGTACTTC.

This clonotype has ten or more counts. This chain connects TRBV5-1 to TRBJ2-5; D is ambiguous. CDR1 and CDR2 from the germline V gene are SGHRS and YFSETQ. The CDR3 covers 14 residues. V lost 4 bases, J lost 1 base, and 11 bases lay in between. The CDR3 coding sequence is TGCGCCAGCAGCCCCCTAGGTCTCCAAGAGACCCAGTACTTC. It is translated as CASSPLGLQETQYF.

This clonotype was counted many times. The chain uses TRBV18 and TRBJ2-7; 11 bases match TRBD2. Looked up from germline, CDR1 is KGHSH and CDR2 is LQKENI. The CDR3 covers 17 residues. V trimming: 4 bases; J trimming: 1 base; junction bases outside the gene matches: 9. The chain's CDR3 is CASSRAASGGPSYEQYF. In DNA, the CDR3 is TGTGCCAGCTCACGTGCCGCTAGCGGGGGGCCTTCCTACGAGCAGTACTTC.

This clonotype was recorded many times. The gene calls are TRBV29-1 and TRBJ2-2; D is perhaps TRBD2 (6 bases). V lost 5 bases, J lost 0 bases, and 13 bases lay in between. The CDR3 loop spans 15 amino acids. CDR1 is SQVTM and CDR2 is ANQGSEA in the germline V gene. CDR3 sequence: CSVLEGPANTGELFF. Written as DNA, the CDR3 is TGCAGCGTTCTGGAGGGACCCGCGAACACCGGGGAGCTGTTTTTT.

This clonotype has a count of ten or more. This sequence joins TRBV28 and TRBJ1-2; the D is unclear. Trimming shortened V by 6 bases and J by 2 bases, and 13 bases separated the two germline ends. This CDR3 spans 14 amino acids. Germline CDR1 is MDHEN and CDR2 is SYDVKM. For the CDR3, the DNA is TGTGCCAGCAGCCAGAGAGCCATGAACTATGGCTACACCTTC. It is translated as CASSQRAMNYGYTF.

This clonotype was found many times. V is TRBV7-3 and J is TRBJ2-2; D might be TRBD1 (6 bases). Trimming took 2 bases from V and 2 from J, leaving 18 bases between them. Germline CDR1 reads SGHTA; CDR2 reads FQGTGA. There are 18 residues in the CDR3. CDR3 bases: TGTGCCAGCAGCTTATGGGGTCCGGGACAAGAAAACACCGGGGAGCTGTTTTTT. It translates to CASSLWGPGQENTGELFF.

The CDR3 DNA sequence: TGTGCCAGCAGCCAAGGCGGGGGGCTGGAAGAGACCCAGTACTTC. Translated, it gives CASSQGGGLEETQYF. V is TRBV3-1 and J is TRBJ2-5, with 8 bases identical to TRBD2. With V trimmed by 1 base and J by 3 bases, 4 bases remained unmatched. From germline, CDR1 is LGHDT and CDR2 YNNKEL (reference sequence). The CDR3 totals 15 residues.

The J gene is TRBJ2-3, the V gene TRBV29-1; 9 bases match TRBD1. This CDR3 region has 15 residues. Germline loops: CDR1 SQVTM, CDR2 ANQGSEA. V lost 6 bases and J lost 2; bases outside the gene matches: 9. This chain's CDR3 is CSVPPDRGPTDTQYF. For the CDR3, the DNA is TGCAGCGTGCCTCCGGACAGGGGACCCACAGATACGCAGTATTTT.

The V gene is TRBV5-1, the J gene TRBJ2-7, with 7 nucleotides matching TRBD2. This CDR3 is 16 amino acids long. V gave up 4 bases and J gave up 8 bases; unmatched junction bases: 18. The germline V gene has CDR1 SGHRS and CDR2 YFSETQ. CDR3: CASSPIGEGQGEKQYF. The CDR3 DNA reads TGCGCCAGCAGCCCGATTGGGGAGGGGCAGGGAGAAAAGCAGTACTTC.